The present TCR beta chain was sequenced within a study of shared clonotypes between healthy human individuals. Study information: Each donor had three CD4 naive, three CD4 memory, two CD8 naive and one CD8 memory plate.

Study-wide findings and caveats: In having few donors, the study represented limited genetic and exposure-history diversity. The four-donor shared clonotypes exceeded non-shared clonotypes in generation probability, with non-shared ones scoring lower.

Points on this clone: Its antigen remains unknown.

All donors were healthy HIV-negative adults lacking recent acute infections or vaccinations. Data came from immunoSEQ multiplex PCR; TCRdb stores just in-frame clones and leaves some out. Among 2 million to 2.5 million clones listed, 80% to 95% were seen once. Germline V CDR1 and CDR2: LGHNA, YNFKEQ. The CDR3 spans 13 residues. The V and J ends lost 4 bases and 7 bases respectively, with 11 bases between them. The chain combines TRBV4-2 with TRBJ1-5; D ambiguous. The sample was naive CD4+ T cells from PBMCs. Indicated subset: CD45RA+ positively selected. The TCR was taken from a young man in good health. Some clones in this sample may be carry-over from other donors' samples. Here the CDR3 reads CASSPQVGQPQHF. CDR3 sequence (DNA): TGTGCCAGCAGCCCACAAGTAGGGCAGCCCCAGCATTTT.